This is a list of T cell receptor beta chains from one sample in a study of T cell repertoires in ileal Crohn's disease. Measured with immunoSEQ multiplex PCR; TCRdb has only the in-frame clones, and not every one. The sample includes more than 25,000 clones, around 80% of them seen just once. Sequenced sample: ileal tissue. The receptors originated from an adult with Crohn's disease. The CDR3 runs from the conserved cysteine through the conserved F or W. D genes are given only for firm matches. Expanded clones are given a class, and other clones once, few, many or no size at all.

d_gene: .; abundance: .; v_gene: TRBV18; j_gene: TRBJ1-1; len: 13; CDR3nt: TGTGCCAGCGAAGGACAGCTGAACACTGAAGCTTTCTTT; CDR3aa: CASEGQLNTEAFF
d_gene: TRBD2; abundance: .; v_gene: TRBV27; j_gene: TRBJ2-7; len: 15; CDR3nt: TGTGCCAGCAGCTTACGAAATAGCGGGGCCTACGAGCAGTACTTC; CDR3aa: CASSLRNSGAYEQYF
d_gene: .; abundance: .; v_gene: TRBV7-2; j_gene: TRBJ2-7; len: 15; CDR3nt: TGTGCCAGCACGAAAGCTGGAGGTCCCTCCTACGAGCAGTACTTC; CDR3aa: CASTKAGGPSYEQYF
d_gene: .; abundance: few; v_gene: TRBV27; j_gene: TRBJ2-7; len: 13; CDR3nt: TGTGCCAGCAGCGGGGACATGTACTACGAGCAGTACTTC; CDR3aa: CASSGDMYYEQYF
d_gene: .; abundance: .; v_gene: TRBV5-6; j_gene: TRBJ2-5; len: 17; CDR3nt: TGTGCCAGCAGCTTGGCGAGGAAAAGAAACCCGAAAGAGACCCAGTACTTC; CDR3aa: CASSLARKRNPKETQYF
d_gene: TRBD2; abundance: few; v_gene: TRBV5-6; j_gene: TRBJ2-4; len: 17; CDR3nt: TGTGCCAGCAGCTTGATGGTGGGAGGGGTAGCCAAAAACATTCAGTACTTC; CDR3aa: CASSLMVGGVAKNIQYF
d_gene: TRBD1; abundance: .; v_gene: TRBV5-6; j_gene: TRBJ1-2; len: 14; CDR3nt: TGTGCCAGCAGCCCTAGACAGGGGAACTATGGCTACACCTTC; CDR3aa: CASSPRQGNYGYTF
d_gene: TRBD1; abundance: .; v_gene: TRBV4-2; j_gene: TRBJ1-2; len: 18; CDR3nt: TGTGCCAGCAGCCAAGTTTCCCTGGGGGACAGGGCCGTTTATGGCTACACCTTC; CDR3aa: CASSQVSLGDRAVYGYTF
d_gene: .; abundance: .; v_gene: TRBV5-4; j_gene: TRBJ2-7; len: 13; CDR3nt: TGTGCCAGCAGCTTCAACAGGGCGTACGAGCAGTACTTC; CDR3aa: CASSFNRAYEQYF
d_gene: TRBD2; abundance: .; v_gene: TRBV10-3; j_gene: TRBJ2-5; len: 15; CDR3nt: TGTGCCATCAGTGAACCTACTAGCGGATTAGAGACCCAGTACTTC; CDR3aa: CAISEPTSGLETQYF
d_gene: TRBD2; abundance: once; v_gene: TRBV5-1; j_gene: TRBJ2-7; len: 15; CDR3nt: TGCGCCAGCAGCTATACTAGCGGCTCCTCCTACGAGCAGTACTTC; CDR3aa: CASSYTSGSSYEQYF
d_gene: TRBD2; abundance: .; v_gene: TRBV6-5; j_gene: TRBJ2-1; len: 14; CDR3nt: TGTGCCAGCAGTGGGACTAGCGGGGGTAATGAGCAGTTCTTC; CDR3aa: CASSGTSGGNEQFF
d_gene: TRBD2; abundance: .; v_gene: TRBV4-1; j_gene: TRBJ2-4; len: 17; CDR3nt: TGCGCCAGCAGCCAAGGATTAGCGGGATTAGCCAAAAACATTCAGTACTTC; CDR3aa: CASSQGLAGLAKNIQYF
d_gene: TRBD1; abundance: .; v_gene: TRBV5-6; j_gene: TRBJ1-5; len: 18; CDR3nt: TGTGCCAGCAGCTTTGGGGGGACAGTCAAATATAGCAATCAGCCCCAGCATTTT; CDR3aa: CASSFGGTVKYSNQPQHF
d_gene: .; abundance: .; v_gene: TRBV18; j_gene: TRBJ2-7; len: 13; CDR3nt: TGTGCCAGCTCACCCCAGGGTGCCTACGAGCAGTACTTC; CDR3aa: CASSPQGAYEQYF
d_gene: TRBD2; abundance: .; v_gene: TRBV18; j_gene: TRBJ2-5; len: 15; CDR3nt: TGTGCCAGCTCGCCGGGACTAGCGGGGAAAGAGACCCAGTACTTC; CDR3aa: CASSPGLAGKETQYF
d_gene: TRBD1; abundance: .; v_gene: TRBV7-2; j_gene: TRBJ1-4; len: 13; CDR3nt: TGTGCCAGCAGCTCCCGGGACAGGGGAAAACTGTTTTTT; CDR3aa: CASSSRDRGKLFF
d_gene: TRBD2; abundance: .; v_gene: TRBV7-9; j_gene: TRBJ2-5; len: 16; CDR3nt: TGTGCCAGCAGCTTCGGGACTAGCGGGAGGGGAGAGACCCAGTACTTC; CDR3aa: CASSFGTSGRGETQYF
d_gene: TRBD2; abundance: .; v_gene: TRBV2; j_gene: TRBJ2-3; len: 20; CDR3nt: TGTGCCAGCAGTTGGGTGGGGAAGCGGGGTATACCAATGAGCACAGATATGCAGTATTTT; CDR3aa: CASSWVGKRGIPMSTDMQYF
d_gene: .; abundance: .; v_gene: TRBV27; j_gene: TRBJ1-6; len: 13; CDR3nt: TGTGCCAGCAGTTACAGAGCCTATTCACCCCTCCACTTT; CDR3aa: CASSYRAYSPLHF
d_gene: .; abundance: .; v_gene: TRBV7-9; j_gene: TRBJ1-2; len: 14; CDR3nt: TGTGCCAGCAGCGGGTGGACACCAAACTATGGCTACACCTTC; CDR3aa: CASSGWTPNYGYTF
d_gene: TRBD1; abundance: .; v_gene: TRBV29-1; j_gene: TRBJ2-7; len: 13; CDR3nt: TGCAGCGTGTTAGGACAGGGTCTCCACGAGCAGTACTTC; CDR3aa: CSVLGQGLHEQYF